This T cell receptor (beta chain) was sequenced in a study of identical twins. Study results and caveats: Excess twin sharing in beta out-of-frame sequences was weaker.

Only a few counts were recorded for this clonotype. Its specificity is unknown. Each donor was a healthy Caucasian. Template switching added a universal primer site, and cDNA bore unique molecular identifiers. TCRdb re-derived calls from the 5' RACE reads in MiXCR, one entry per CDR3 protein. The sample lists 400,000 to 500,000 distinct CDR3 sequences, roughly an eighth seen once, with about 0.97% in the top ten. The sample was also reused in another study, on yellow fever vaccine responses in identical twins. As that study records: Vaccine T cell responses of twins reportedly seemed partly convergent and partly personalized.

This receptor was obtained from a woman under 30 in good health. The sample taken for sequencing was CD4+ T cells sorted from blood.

The CDR3 is CASSHRKNTEAFF. Here the CDR3 DNA reads TGTGCCAGCAGCCATCGGAAGAACACTGAAGCTTTCTTT. This chain joins TRBV5-6 and TRBJ1-1; D is undetermined. V was trimmed by 4 bases and J by 1 base, leaving 8 bases between them. This CDR3 is built from 13 residues. The germline V gene has CDR1 SGHDT and CDR2 YYEEEE.